The 21 T cell receptor beta chains in this list originate from one sample, sequenced in a study of blood T cell repertoires in COVID-19 (dated by TCRdb to about 2020). The library was made by the immunoSEQ multiplex PCR assay. In TCRdb, the immuneACCESS table is reduced to in-frame sequences with V and J assigned. These tables do not hold every clone; where another copy was compared, an unresolved V gene accounts for under half, and the others remain unexplained. In all, the sample holds 55,000 to 75,000 clones, and 70% to 80% of those were seen once. The ten most abundant clones make up about a third of the sample. Sequencing used peripheral blood. The receptors here all came from a woman in her 70s with acute or convalescent COVID-19.

The rearrangement uses TRBV5-6 and TRBJ1-1; a weak D match, TRBD1 (6 bases). Germline V lookup: CDR1 SGHDT, CDR2 YYEEEE. V lost 1 base to trimming and J lost 0 bases, with 13 bases between them. This CDR3 has 16 amino acids. CDR3 sequence reads: CASSLNTGQLNTEAFF. DNA for the CDR3: TGTGCCAGCAGCTTGAATACCGGACAGTTGAACACTGAAGCTTTCTTT. Full variable domain (rest looked up from reference TRBV5-6 and TRBJ1-1): DAGVTQSPTHLIKTRGQQVTLRCSPKSGHDTVSWYQQALGQGPQFIFQYYEEEERQRGNFPDRFSGHQFPNYSSELNVNALLLGDSALYLCASSLNTGQLNTEAFFGQGTRLTVV.

The chain recombines TRBV9 with TRBJ2-6; D call uncertain. Germline V gene lookup returns CDR1 SGDLS and CDR2 YYNGEE. CDR3 size: 17 residues. The ends were cut back, 0 bases at V and 2 bases at J, with 12 bases in the middle. The chain's CDR3 is CASSVALTRPGANVLTF. CDR3 coding DNA: TGTGCCAGCAGCGTAGCTCTGACAAGACCTGGGGCCAACGTCCTGACTTTC. The full variable domain, completed using reference TRBV9 and TRBJ2-6, is DSGVTQTPKHLITATGQRVTLRCSPRSGDLSVYWYQQSLDQGLQFLIQYYNGEERAKGNILERFSAQQFPDLHSELNLSSLELGDSALYFCASSVALTRPGANVLTFGAGSRLTVL.

The table lists this clone with a count of one. This sequence joins TRBV18 and TRBJ2-7; 7 bases align to TRBD1. CDR3 length equals 16 residues. Trimming at V came to 4 bases and at J to 1 base, leaving 10 bases not matched to a gene. Germline V CDR1 and CDR2: KGHSH, LQKENI. Here the CDR3 DNA reads TGTGCCAGCTCACAGAGACAGGGCGGTGGGTCCTACGAGCAGTACTTC. Its protein is CASSQRQGGGSYEQYF.

The chain couples TRBV6-6 to TRBJ1-6, with TRBD1 identical over 10 bases. The germline gives CDR1 MNHNY, CDR2 SVGAGI (reference sequence). The junction had 0 bases not matched to a gene; V was cut back by 2 bases and J by 8 bases. The CDR3 consists of 14 residues. The CDR3 DNA is TGTGCCAGCAGTTACGGGACAGGGGATTCACCCCTCCACTTT. Translating gives CASSYGTGDSPLHF.

This chain connects TRBV5-1 to TRBJ2-3; possibly TRBD1 for D (5 bases). Trimming pared 2 bases from V and 2 bases from J, leaving 15 bases between. The CDR3 consists of 16 residues. The germline V gene encodes CDR1 SGHRS and CDR2 YFSETQ. This CDR3 reads CASSFLRLDNTDTQYF. The CDR3 nucleotides read TGCGCCAGCAGCTTCTTGAGGTTGGACAACACAGATACGCAGTATTTT.

J is TRBJ2-3 and V is TRBV5-1; possible D gene TRBD1, 6 bases. Looked up from germline, CDR1 is SGHRS and CDR2 is YFSETQ. V shed 0 bases and J shed 0 bases, with 11 bases lying between them. The CDR3 is 16 residues long. CDR3 in amino acids: CASSLGQGTSTDTQYF. The DNA of the CDR3 is TGCGCCAGCAGCTTGGGTCAGGGGACGAGCACAGATACGCAGTATTTT. Using reference TRBV5-1 and TRBJ2-3 for the parts outside the CDR3, the full variable domain is KAGVTQTPRYLIKTRGQQVTLSCSPISGHRSVSWYQQTPGQGLQFLFEYFSETQRNKGNFPGRFSGRQFSNSRSEMNVSTLELGDSALYLCASSLGQGTSTDTQYFGPGTRLTVL.

This clone was observed a single time. The chain is built from TRBV18 and TRBJ2-2; D is perhaps TRBD2 (6 bases). This CDR3 has 15 residues. V was clipped by 6 bases and J by 7 bases, with 18 bases between them. Germline assignment: CDR1 KGHSH and CDR2 LQKENI. The CDR3 bases are TGTGCCAGCTCCCACCGGGACTTCGGAGTCGGGGAGCTGTTTTTT. Its translation: CASSHRDFGVGELFF.

In this sample, this clone turned up once. The V call is TRBV29-1, the J call TRBJ1-6, with TRBD1 as a possible D gene (6 bases). Germline values: CDR1 SQVTM, CDR2 ANQGSEA. The germline V and J ends were trimmed by 2 bases and 7 bases, with 21 bases remaining between them. The CDR3 has 17 amino acids. The DNA of the CDR3 is TGCAGCGTTGAATTGCCCCCTCAAGGGGGGGTAAATTCACCCCTCCACTTT. The encoded protein is CSVELPPQGGVNSPLHF.

The chain recombines TRBV7-8 with TRBJ2-7; TRBD1 matches 7 bases. J gave up 7 bases and V 4 bases, and 7 bases lay outside the gene matches. Germline CDR1 is SGHVS and CDR2 is FQNEAQ. The CDR3 has 13 residues. The chain's CDR3 is CASSWGQSGEQYF. Here the CDR3 DNA reads TGTGCCAGCAGCTGGGGACAGTCGGGAGAGCAGTACTTC. The whole variable domain, remainder taken from reference TRBV7-8 and TRBJ2-7, is GAGVSQSPRYKVAKRGQDVALRCDPISGHVSLFWYQQALGQGPEFLTYFQNEAQLDKSGLPSDRFFAERPEGSVSTLKIQRTQQEDSAVYLCASSWGQSGEQYFGPGTRLTVT.

V gene TRBV4-2 combines with J gene TRBJ1-4; D is possibly TRBD1 (6 bases). This CDR3 region has 17 residues. V lost 4 bases and J lost 2, with 17 bases in between. Germline V gene lookup returns CDR1 LGHNA and CDR2 YNFKEQ. The CDR3 coding sequence is TGTGCCAGCAGCCGACCTAAGCAGGGGTCGACTAATGAAAAACTGTTTTTT. Residues: CASSRPKQGSTNEKLFF.

The V and J genes are TRBV5-5 and TRBJ2-5; 8 bases line up with TRBD2. J gave up 5 bases and V 0 bases, and 6 bases lay outside the gene matches. This CDR3 contains 15 residues. Germline assignment: CDR1 SGHKS and CDR2 YYEKEE (reference sequence). The DNA of the CDR3 is TGTGCCAGCAGCTTGGGACTAGCGACGGGTGAGACCCAGTACTTC. This encodes CASSLGLATGETQYF.

The rearrangement uses TRBV5-4 and TRBJ2-3; 7 bases map to TRBD1. Germline assignment: CDR1 SGHNT and CDR2 YYREEE (reference sequence). V was clipped by 4 bases and J by 0 bases; unmatched bases: 2. The CDR3 is 14 residues long. The chain's CDR3 is CASSVGQSTDTQYF. In nucleotides, the CDR3 is TGTGCCAGCAGCGTGGGACAGAGCACAGATACGCAGTATTTT.

This clone showed up just a few times. The chain recombines TRBV30 with TRBJ2-5; 9 bases line up with TRBD1. The CDR3 is made up of 15 amino acids. In germline, CDR1 is GTSNPN, CDR2 SVGIG (reference sequence). The V gene end was trimmed by 1 base and the J gene end by 5 bases; junction bases not matched to a gene: 8. The CDR3 loop reads CAWSALQGALETQYF. CDR3 DNA: TGTGCCTGGAGTGCCCTACAGGGGGCATTGGAGACCCAGTACTTC.

The J gene is TRBJ1-2, the V gene TRBV5-1, with 10 bases lining up with TRBD1. The CDR3 contains 15 residues. Trimming at V came to 4 bases and at J to 8 bases, leaving 11 bases not matched to a gene. In germline, CDR1 is SGHRS, CDR2 YFSETQ. The chain's CDR3 is CASSDGTGASGGYTF. Written as DNA, the CDR3 is TGCGCCAGCAGCGACGGGACAGGGGCGTCCGGGGGCTACACCTTC.

The chain joins TRBV11-3 to TRBJ2-7; a weak D match, TRBD1 (5 bases). Germline values: CDR1 SGHNT, CDR2 YENEEA. Trimming left V 0 bases short and J 6 bases short, with 12 bases between. This CDR3 is 14 amino acids long. CDR3 sequence (DNA): TGTGCCAGCAGCTTAGAAGGGGATAGGAGCGAGCAGTACTTC. The encoded protein is CASSLEGDRSEQYF. Full variable domain (missing parts from reference TRBV11-3 and TRBJ2-7): EAGVVQSPRYKIIEKKQPVAFWCNPISGHNTLYWYLQNLGQGPELLIRYENEEAVDDSQLPKDRFSAERLKGVDSTLKIQPAELGDSAVYLCASSLEGDRSEQYFGPGTRLTVT.

This clone has more than one count but fewer than ten. This chain uses TRBV18 with TRBJ1-4; the D is unclear. Germline CDR1 KGHSH, CDR2 LQKENI. The CDR3 runs 13 residues. With 6 bases removed from V and 8 bases from J, the gap between germline ends came to 13 bases. CDR3 in amino acids: CASSETTTEKLFF. The CDR3 DNA reads as TGTGCCAGCTCCGAAACGACGACAGAAAAACTGTTTTTT. The variable domain in full, with the rest retrieved from reference TRBV18 and TRBJ1-4, is NAGVMQNPRHLVRRRGQEARLRCSPMKGHSHVYWYRQLPEEGLKFMVYLQKENIIDESGMPKERFSAEFPKEGPSILRIQQVVRGDSAAYFCASSETTTEKLFFGSGTQLSVL.

J is TRBJ1-1 and V is TRBV10-2; tentatively, D is TRBD1 (6 bases). Trimming removed 8 bases at V and 8 bases at J, with 12 bases between. The germline V gene encodes CDR1 WSHSY and CDR2 SAAADI. The CDR3 contains 11 residues. The chain's CDR3 is CASGGGQEAFF. Written as DNA, the CDR3 is TGCGCCAGCGGGGGGGGGCAAGAAGCTTTCTTT.

The chain couples TRBV19 to TRBJ1-2, with D tentatively TRBD1 (6 bases). The V end lost 5 bases, the J end lost 2 bases, and 12 bases lay between the germline ends. This CDR3 has 14 amino acids. Per the germline V gene, CDR1 is LNHDA and CDR2 is SQIVND (reference sequence). This CDR3 is CASSSFDRNYGYTF. The CDR3 DNA reads TGTGCCAGTAGTTCTTTCGACAGGAACTATGGCTACACCTTC. Using reference TRBV19 and TRBJ1-2 for the parts outside the CDR3, the full variable domain is DGGITQSPKYLFRKEGQNVTLSCEQNLNHDAMYWYRQDPGQGLRLIYYSQIVNDFQKGDIAEGYSVSREKKESFPLTVTSAQKNPTAFYLCASSSFDRNYGYTFGSGTRLTVV.

This sequence joins TRBV28 and TRBJ2-1; the match to TRBD2 covers 9 bases. The CDR3 spans 14 residues. The junction had 9 bases not matched to a gene; V was cut back by 7 bases and J by 8 bases. Germline V lookup: CDR1 MDHEN, CDR2 SYDVKM. CDR3 protein: CASIAGTSFHEQFF. The CDR3, as DNA: TGTGCCAGCATTGCCGGGACTAGCTTCCATGAGCAGTTCTTC.

This rearrangement joins TRBV28 to TRBJ1-1; 7 nucleotides line up with TRBD1. The CDR3 covers 12 residues. V shed 5 bases and J 6 bases; nucleotides not matched to a gene: 3. Germline V gives CDR1 MDHEN, CDR2 SYDVKM. CDR3 region: CASSLDRAEAFF. As DNA, the CDR3 is TGTGCCAGCAGTCTAGACAGGGCTGAAGCTTTCTTT.

This chain connects TRBV7-2 to TRBJ2-7, with D perhaps matching TRBD1 (6 bases). The V end was cut by 1 base, the J end by 2 bases, with 12 bases between. The germline V gene has CDR1 SGHTA and CDR2 FQGNSA. The CDR3 length is 15 residues. The CDR3 is CASSLVNRDTYEQYF. CDR3 DNA sequence: TGTGCCAGCAGCTTAGTAAACAGGGACACCTACGAGCAGTACTTC.